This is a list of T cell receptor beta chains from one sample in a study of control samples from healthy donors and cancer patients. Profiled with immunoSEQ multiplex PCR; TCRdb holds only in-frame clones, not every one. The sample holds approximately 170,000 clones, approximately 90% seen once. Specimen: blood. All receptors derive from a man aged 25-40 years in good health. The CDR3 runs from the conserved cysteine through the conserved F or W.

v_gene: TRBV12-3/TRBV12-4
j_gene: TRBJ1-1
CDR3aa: CASSLTGRTEAFF

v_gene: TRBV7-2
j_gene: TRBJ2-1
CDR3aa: CASSLVGGFYNEQFF

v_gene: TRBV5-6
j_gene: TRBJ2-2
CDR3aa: CASSQNLVVYPTGELFF

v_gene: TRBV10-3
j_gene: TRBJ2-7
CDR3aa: CAISESIQGAYEQYF

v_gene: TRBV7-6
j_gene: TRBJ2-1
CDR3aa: CASSLPAGALYNEQFF

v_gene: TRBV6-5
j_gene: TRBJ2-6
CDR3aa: CAGGGPRGLTF

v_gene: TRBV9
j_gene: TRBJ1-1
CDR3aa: CASSVASYIRQGRKTEAFF

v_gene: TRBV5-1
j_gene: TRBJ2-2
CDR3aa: CASSFGTINTGELFF

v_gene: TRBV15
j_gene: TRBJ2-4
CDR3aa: CATSRVWRNLDIQYF

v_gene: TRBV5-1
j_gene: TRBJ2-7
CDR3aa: CASSLERGAYEQYF

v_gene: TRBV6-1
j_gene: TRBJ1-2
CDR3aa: CASSDYPGAGGYTF

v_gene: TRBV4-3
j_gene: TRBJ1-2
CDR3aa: CASSQVPWADLQGGINYGYTF

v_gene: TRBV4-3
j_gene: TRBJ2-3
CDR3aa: CASSQQPSTNADTQYF

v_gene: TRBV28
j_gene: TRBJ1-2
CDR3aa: CASSPGRYGYTF

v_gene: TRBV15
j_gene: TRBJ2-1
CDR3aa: CATSSGGETNEQFF

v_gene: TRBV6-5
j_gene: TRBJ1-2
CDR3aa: CATSRETNYGYTF

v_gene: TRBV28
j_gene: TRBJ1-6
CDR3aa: CASSPVDRDNSPLHF

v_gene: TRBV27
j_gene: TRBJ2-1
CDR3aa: CASSRPYLAGEHNEQFF

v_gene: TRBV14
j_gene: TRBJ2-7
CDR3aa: CASSQGWGRSQYF

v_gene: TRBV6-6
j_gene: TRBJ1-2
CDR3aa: CASSSPGGLNYGYTF

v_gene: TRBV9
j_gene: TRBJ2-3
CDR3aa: CASSPGHLTDTQYF

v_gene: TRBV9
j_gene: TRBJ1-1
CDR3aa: CASSATSDTEAFF

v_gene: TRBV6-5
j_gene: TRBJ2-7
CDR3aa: CASRKAEGVHYEQYF

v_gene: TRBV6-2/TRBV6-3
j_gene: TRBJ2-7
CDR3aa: CASSHYGTYEQYF

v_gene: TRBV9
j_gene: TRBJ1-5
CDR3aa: CASSVEEGQPNQPQHF

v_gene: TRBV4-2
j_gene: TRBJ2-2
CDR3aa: CASSQDLAGAYTGELFF

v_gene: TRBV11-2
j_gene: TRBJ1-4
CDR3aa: CASSRAPQGATTNEKLFF

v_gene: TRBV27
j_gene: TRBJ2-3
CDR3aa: CASSPTPPTDGTDTQYF

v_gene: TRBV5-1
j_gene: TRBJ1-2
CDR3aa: CASSLGRGLDGYTF